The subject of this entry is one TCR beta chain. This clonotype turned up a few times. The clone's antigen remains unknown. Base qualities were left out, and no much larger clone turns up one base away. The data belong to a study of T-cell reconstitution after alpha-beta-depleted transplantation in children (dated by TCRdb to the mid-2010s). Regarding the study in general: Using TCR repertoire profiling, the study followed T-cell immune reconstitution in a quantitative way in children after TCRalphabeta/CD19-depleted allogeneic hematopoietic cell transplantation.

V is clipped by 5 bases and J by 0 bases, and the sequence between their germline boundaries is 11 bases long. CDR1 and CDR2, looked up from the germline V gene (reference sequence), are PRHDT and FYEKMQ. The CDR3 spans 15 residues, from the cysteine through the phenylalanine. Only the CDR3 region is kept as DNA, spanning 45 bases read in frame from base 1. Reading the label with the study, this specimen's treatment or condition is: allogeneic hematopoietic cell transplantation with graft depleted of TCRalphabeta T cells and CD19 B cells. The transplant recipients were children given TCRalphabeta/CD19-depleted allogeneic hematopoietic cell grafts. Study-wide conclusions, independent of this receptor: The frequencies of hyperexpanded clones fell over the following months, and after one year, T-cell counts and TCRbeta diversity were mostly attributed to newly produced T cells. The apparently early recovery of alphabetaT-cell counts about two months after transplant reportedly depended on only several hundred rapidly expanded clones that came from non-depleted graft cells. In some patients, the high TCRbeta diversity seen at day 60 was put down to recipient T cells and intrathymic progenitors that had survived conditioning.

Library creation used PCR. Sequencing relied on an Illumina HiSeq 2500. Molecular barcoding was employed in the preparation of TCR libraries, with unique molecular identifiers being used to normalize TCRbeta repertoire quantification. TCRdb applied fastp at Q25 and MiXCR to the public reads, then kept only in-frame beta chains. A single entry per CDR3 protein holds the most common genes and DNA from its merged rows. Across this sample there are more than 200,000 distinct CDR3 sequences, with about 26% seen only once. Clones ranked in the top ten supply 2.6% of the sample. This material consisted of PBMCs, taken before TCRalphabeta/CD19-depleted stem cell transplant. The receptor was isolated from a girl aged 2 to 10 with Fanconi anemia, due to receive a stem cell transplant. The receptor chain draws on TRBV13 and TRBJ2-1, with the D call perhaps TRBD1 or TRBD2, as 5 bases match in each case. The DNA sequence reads TGTGCCAGCAGCCCGGGGCGAAGCTCCTACAATGAGCAGTTCTTC. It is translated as CASSPGRSSYNEQFF.